This T cell receptor (beta chain) was sequenced for a study of cytomegalovirus exposure and HLA in healthy donors. The CDR3 loop spans 17 amino acids. Trimming took 3 bases from V and 1 from J; bases not matched to a gene: 10. Germline V gene lookup returns CDR1 KGHSH and CDR2 LQKENI. PCR was performed using 60 Vbeta and 13 Jbeta primers. Some clones are missing from TCRdb's copy, which holds only in-frame ones; the method was immunoSEQ multiplex PCR. This table holds under 90,000 clones, around 80% found once. Concerning this clone: Its antigen remains unidentified.

Study observations and caveats: Equally common other TCR beta chains were less clonally expanded than HLA-associated ones, a later analysis found. Later on, analysis showed that most CMV-associated TCR beta chains appeared to be HLA-restricted. In a later analysis, TCR beta V- and J-gene trimming showed a link to a missense DCLRE1C variant.

This TCR came from a man aged 40-49 years in good health and CMV-seronegative. The sequencing input was PBMCs. This chain joins TRBV18 and TRBJ2-3, with 7 bases aligning to TRBD2. CDR3 DNA sequence: TGTGCCAGCTCACCCCCCCAATGGGAGGGCCGCACAGATACGCAGTATTTT. Encoded protein: CASSPPQWEGRTDTQYF.